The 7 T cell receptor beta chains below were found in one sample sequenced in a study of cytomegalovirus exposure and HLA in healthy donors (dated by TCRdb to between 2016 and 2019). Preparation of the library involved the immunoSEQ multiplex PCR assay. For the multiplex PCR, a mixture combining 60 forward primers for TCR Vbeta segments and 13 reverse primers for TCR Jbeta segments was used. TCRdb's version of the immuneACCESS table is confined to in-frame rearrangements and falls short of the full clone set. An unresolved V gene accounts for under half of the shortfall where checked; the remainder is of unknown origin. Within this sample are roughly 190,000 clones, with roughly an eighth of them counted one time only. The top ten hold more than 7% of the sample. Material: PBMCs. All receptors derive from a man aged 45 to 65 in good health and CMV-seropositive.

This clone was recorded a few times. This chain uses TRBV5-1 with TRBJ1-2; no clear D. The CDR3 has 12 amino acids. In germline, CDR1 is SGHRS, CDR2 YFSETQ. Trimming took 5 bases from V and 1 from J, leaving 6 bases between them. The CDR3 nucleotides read TGCGCCAGCAGAGAGGGTAACTATGGCTACACCTTC. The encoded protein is CASREGNYGYTF. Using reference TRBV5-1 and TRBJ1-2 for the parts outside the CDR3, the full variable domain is KAGVTQTPRYLIKTRGQQVTLSCSPISGHRSVSWYQQTPGQGLQFLFEYFSETQRNKGNFPGRFSGRQFSNSRSEMNVSTLELGDSALYLCASREGNYGYTFGSGTRLTVV.

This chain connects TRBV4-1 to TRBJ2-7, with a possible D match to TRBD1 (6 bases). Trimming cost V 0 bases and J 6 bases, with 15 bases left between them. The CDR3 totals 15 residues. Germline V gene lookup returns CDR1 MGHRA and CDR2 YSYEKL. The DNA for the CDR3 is TGCGCCAGCAGCCAAGATGGGCAGGGGCCGGGCGAGCAGTACTTC. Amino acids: CASSQDGQGPGEQYF.

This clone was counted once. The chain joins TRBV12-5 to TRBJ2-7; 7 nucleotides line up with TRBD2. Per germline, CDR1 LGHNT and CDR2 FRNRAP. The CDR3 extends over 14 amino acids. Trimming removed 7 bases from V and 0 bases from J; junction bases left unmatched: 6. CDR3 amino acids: CASAREAVSYEQYF. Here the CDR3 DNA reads TGTGCTAGTGCCCGGGAGGCGGTCTCCTACGAGCAGTACTTC.

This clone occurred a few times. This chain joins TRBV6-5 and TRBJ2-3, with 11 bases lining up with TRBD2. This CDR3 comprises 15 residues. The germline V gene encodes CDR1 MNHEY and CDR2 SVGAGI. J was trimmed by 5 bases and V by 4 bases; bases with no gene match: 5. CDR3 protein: CASSWGLAAVDTQYF. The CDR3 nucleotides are TGTGCCAGCAGTTGGGGACTAGCGGCGGTAGATACGCAGTATTTT.

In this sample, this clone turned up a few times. The CDR3 region is CASKQGPYEQYV. The CDR3 DNA follows: TGTGCCAGCAAGCAGGGGCCCTACGAGCAGTACGTC. The gene calls are TRBV6-6 and TRBJ2-7; D possibly corresponds to TRBD1 (6 bases). Deletions cut 7 bases from V and 2 bases from J, with 9 bases between. The CDR3 has 12 amino acids. Germline-derived CDR1 and CDR2 are MNHNY and SVGAGI (reference sequence).

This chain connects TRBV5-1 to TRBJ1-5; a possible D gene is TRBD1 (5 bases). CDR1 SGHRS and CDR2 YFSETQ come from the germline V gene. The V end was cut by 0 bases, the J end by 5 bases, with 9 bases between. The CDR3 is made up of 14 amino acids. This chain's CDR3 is CASSLEGWDQPQHF. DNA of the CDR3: TGCGCCAGCAGCTTGGAGGGGTGGGATCAGCCCCAGCATTTT.

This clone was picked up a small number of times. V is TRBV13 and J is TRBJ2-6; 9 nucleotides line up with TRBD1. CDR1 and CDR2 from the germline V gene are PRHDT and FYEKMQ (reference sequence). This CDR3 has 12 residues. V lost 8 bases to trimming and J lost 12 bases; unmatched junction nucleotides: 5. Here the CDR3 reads CASPGGQGVLTF. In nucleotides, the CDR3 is TGTGCCAGCCCCGGGGGACAGGGCGTCCTGACTTTC.